This T cell receptor beta chain appears in the sequencing data of a study of blood T cells in healthy people across ages. In its sample, this clonotype was seen a few times. Its antigen is currently unknown. The CDR3 consists of 13 residues. CDR1 is DFQATT, CDR2 SNEGSKA, per germline (reference sequence). V was clipped by 6 bases and J by 5 bases, with 16 bases between them. PCR was performed a second time for about 6 to 12 cycles using a sample-barcoded 5' primer and a J-beta primer mix. The authors tagged each cDNA molecule using a template-switch adaptor with 12 random nucleotides. TCRdb reanalysed the 5' RACE reads using MiXCR and keeps one entry per CDR3 protein. Among around 900,000 distinct CDR3 sequences listed, about 53% were seen once. Study-level findings and limits: Among long-lived donors, naive CD4+ cells were more numerous and diversity higher than in aged donors.

The clonotype originates from a woman between 55 and 75 years old in good health. The rearrangement uses TRBV20-1 and TRBJ2-5; D call uncertain. Sequences were obtained from blood. The CDR3 DNA reads TGCAGTGCCCCCGAGTGGCGATCGGAGACCCAGTACTTC. It encodes CSAPEWRSETQYF.